Following are 27 T cell receptor beta chains from one sample sequenced in a study of blood T cell repertoires in COVID-19 (TCRdb year 2020). Library generation was performed with the immunoSEQ multiplex PCR assay. TCRdb carries this immuneACCESS record with in-frame sequences only. Its versions omit some clonotypes, under half of them owing to an unresolved V gene in the studies checked, with the rest unexplained. This sample lists approximately 180,000 clones; more than 75% were detected once. Of the sample, around 1.2% falls within the top ten clones. Sequencing was performed on PBMCs or T cells enriched from blood (not recorded which). These receptors came from a human donor with acute COVID-19. The donor label of this sample is uncertain.

This clone was seen once. The rearrangement links TRBV5-4 to TRBJ1-6; D unclear. V was pared by 0 bases and J by 9 bases, with 16 bases between. The CDR3 spans 16 residues. Germline assignment: CDR1 SGHNT and CDR2 YYREEE (reference sequence). CDR3 sequence reads: CASSLGRGREGSPLHF. CDR3 coding DNA: TGTGCCAGCAGCTTGGGCCGGGGTCGGGAGGGTTCACCCCTCCACTTT.

This clone was picked up many times. The sample contains more than one DNA sequence encoding this CDR3. The chain employs TRBV9 and TRBJ1-6, with no clear D. Germline lookup yields CDR1 SGDLS and CDR2 YYNGEE. The CDR3 consists of 15 residues. Trimming took off 0 bases at V and 5 bases at J, with 9 bases between the two ends. The CDR3 DNA is TGTGCCAGCAGCGTAGCTACTGAGGATAATTCACCCCTCCACTTT. Amino acid sequence: CASSVATEDNSPLHF.

This clone showed up just once. The CDR3 sequence: CASSLAGAGANVLTF. CDR3 bases: TGCGCCAGCAGCTTGGCCGGGGCTGGGGCCAACGTCCTGACTTTC. This sequence joins TRBV5-1 and TRBJ2-6; TRBD2 might be the D (5 bases). The CDR3 has 15 amino acids. The V and J ends lost 0 bases and 2 bases respectively, with 6 bases between them. Per germline, CDR1 SGHRS and CDR2 YFSETQ.

The sample holds one count of this clone. This chain connects TRBV6-2 or TRBV6-3 to TRBJ2-2; possible D gene TRBD2, 6 bases. Trimming removed 2 bases from V and 4 bases from J, with 11 bases in between. The CDR3 runs 15 residues. Germline CDR1 reads MNHEY; CDR2 reads SVGEGT. CDR3 sequence: CASSYEAGLTGELFF. For the CDR3, the DNA is TGTGCCAGCAGTTACGAGGCGGGGCTCACCGGGGAGCTGTTTTTT.

The V gene is TRBV7-2, the J gene TRBJ2-3; 10 positions match TRBD2. Germline CDR1 SGHTA, CDR2 FQGNSA. The CDR3 covers 17 residues. J lost 0 bases, V lost 4 bases, and 7 bases had no gene match. The CDR3, as DNA: TGTGCCAGCAGCTCAGGGACTAGCGCCCTTAGCACAGATACGCAGTATTTT. The encoded protein is CASSSGTSALSTDTQYF.

V is TRBV7-9 and J is TRBJ2-7; D ambiguous. V dropped 0 bases and J dropped 2 bases, with 8 bases sitting between them. The CDR3 has 14 residues. Germline values: CDR1 SEHNR, CDR2 FQNEAQ (reference sequence). The CDR3 here is CASSLALQPYEQYF. The CDR3 region has the DNA TGTGCCAGCAGCTTAGCGCTACAGCCCTACGAGCAGTACTTC.

V and J are TRBV5-4 and TRBJ2-3; D remains unclear. Germline V gene data show CDR1 as SGHNT and CDR2 as YYREEE (reference sequence). V was pared by 1 base and J by 0 bases, with 12 bases between. This CDR3 region has 16 residues. CDR3 residues: CASSLPGRYSTDTQYF. DNA for the CDR3: TGTGCCAGCAGCTTGCCTGGCCGTTATAGCACAGATACGCAGTATTTT. Drawing the rest from reference TRBV5-4 and TRBJ2-3, the complete variable domain is ETGVTQSPTHLIKTRGQQVTLRCSSQSGHNTVSWYQQALGQGPQFIFQYYREEENGRGNFPPRFSGLQFPNYSSELNVNALELDDSALYLCASSLPGRYSTDTQYFGPGTRLTVL.

V is TRBV5-5 and J is TRBJ2-7; D unclear. CDR3 size: 12 residues. Trimming took off 1 base at V and 5 bases at J, with 7 bases between the two ends. Germline CDR1 and CDR2: SGHKS and YYEKEE (reference sequence). In DNA, the CDR3 is TGTGCCAGCAGCTTGTCCAGGAACGAGCAGTACTTC. Its translation: CASSLSRNEQYF.

This rearrangement joins TRBV7-9 to TRBJ2-5, with 8 bases lining up with TRBD1. With V trimmed by 5 bases and J by 4 bases, 9 bases remained unmatched. CDR1 and CDR2 from the germline V gene are SEHNR and FQNEAQ (reference sequence). CDR3 size: 15 residues. CDR3 sequence reads: CASSLGQGGTETQYF. In nucleotides, the CDR3 is TGTGCCAGCAGCCTCGGACAGGGAGGAACAGAGACCCAGTACTTC.

This chain joins TRBV14 and TRBJ1-1; weak D call: TRBD1 (5 bases). Trimming took 2 bases from V and 3 from J, leaving 7 bases between them. The V gene's germline CDR1 is SGHDN and CDR2 FVKESK. This CDR3 spans 13 amino acids. The CDR3 region is CASSQKGHTEAFF. The CDR3 DNA is TGTGCCAGCAGCCAAAAGGGGCACACTGAAGCTTTCTTT.

The chain uses TRBV5-8 and TRBJ2-7; 12 bases are shared with TRBD2. Germline CDR1 reads SGHTS; CDR2 reads YDEGEE. The junction had 10 bases not matched to a gene; V was cut back by 3 bases and J by 6 bases. This CDR3 has 16 amino acids. The CDR3 is CASSSHLAGGFSEQYF. In DNA form, the CDR3 reads TGTGCCAGCAGCTCTCATCTAGCGGGGGGGTTTAGCGAGCAGTACTTC.

V usage is TRBV19 and J usage is TRBJ1-1, with 7 bases aligning to TRBD1. Germline assignment: CDR1 LNHDA and CDR2 SQIVND (reference sequence). CDR3 length: 14 amino acids. With V trimmed by 3 bases and J by 14 bases, 15 bases remained unmatched. In DNA, the CDR3 is TGTGCCAGTAGTATCCCCGACAGGGCGAGCAAGCTCTTCTTT. It specifies CASSIPDRASKLFF.

The V gene is TRBV9, the J gene TRBJ2-2; 9 positions agree with TRBD2. V trimming: 0 bases; J trimming: 8 bases; junction bases outside the gene matches: 2. The CDR3 spans 14 residues. Germline loops: CDR1 SGDLS, CDR2 YYNGEE. CDR3 sequence: CASSVALAGGELFF. The CDR3 nucleotides are TGTGCCAGCAGCGTAGCCCTAGCGGGGGGGGAGCTGTTTTTT.

This chain joins TRBV13 and TRBJ1-1; D is uncertain. The CDR3 consists of 13 residues. Germline V gives CDR1 PRHDT, CDR2 FYEKMQ (reference sequence). V was pared by 3 bases and J by 7 bases, with 12 bases between. The CDR3 spells CASSFGVSVEAFF. CDR3 sequence (DNA): TGTGCCAGCAGCTTCGGGGTAAGCGTTGAAGCTTTCTTT.

This clone was seen a single time. This chain connects TRBV5-8 to TRBJ2-3; 8 positions agree with TRBD2. After removal of 4 bases from V and 5 bases from J, the junction contained 9 bases not matched to a gene. CDR1 and CDR2 (germline): SGHTS, YDEGEE. This CDR3 has 15 residues. CDR3 residues: CASSEAGLVGDTQYF. CDR3 coding DNA: TGTGCCAGCAGCGAGGCGGGACTAGTGGGAGATACGCAGTATTTT.

The rearrangement uses TRBV29-1 and TRBJ2-1, with 9 bases identical to TRBD1. Germline CDR1 reads SQVTM; CDR2 reads ANQGSEA. The V and J ends lost 8 bases and 7 bases, in that order; junction bases with no gene match: 9. The CDR3 spans 13 residues. CDR3 region: CSTRQGDGNEQFF. The CDR3 nucleotides read TGCAGCACCAGACAGGGGGATGGAAATGAGCAGTTCTTC.

CDR3 DNA sequence: TGTGCCAGTAGGAGACAGGGGACCAATTCACCCCTCCACTTT. This gives the protein CASRRQGTNSPLHF. The chain has TRBV19 and TRBJ1-6; 8 nucleotides match TRBD1. CDR3 size: 14 residues. Germline V gene sequence: CDR1 LNHDA, CDR2 SQIVND (reference sequence). Trimming removed 6 bases from V and 7 bases from J; junction bases left unmatched: 5.

This chain uses TRBV27 with TRBJ1-6; the match to TRBD1 covers 7 bases. V dropped 0 bases and J dropped 7; count of bases not matched to a gene: 3. CDR3 size: 15 residues. Germline V lookup: CDR1 MNHEY, CDR2 SMNVEV (reference sequence). CDR3 DNA sequence: TGTGCCAGCAGTTTATCGGACAGGTCGAATTCACCCCTCCACTTT. Translated, it gives CASSLSDRSNSPLHF.

The chain recombines TRBV2 with TRBJ1-2; tentative D call: TRBD1 (5 bases). Trimming removed 4 bases from V and 7 bases from J, with 19 bases in between. The CDR3 totals 15 residues. Germline values: CDR1 SNHLY, CDR2 FYNNEI. The CDR3 spells CASSVEKGYESGYTF. In nucleotides, the CDR3 is TGTGCCAGCAGTGTGGAAAAGGGGTACGAGAGTGGCTACACCTTC.

The CDR3 spells CASSIASGSTDTQYF. Written as DNA, the CDR3 is TGTGCCAGCAGCATCGCTAGCGGAAGCACAGATACGCAGTATTTT. This chain connects TRBV9 to TRBJ2-3; 7 bases match TRBD2. Trimming took 4 bases from V and 0 from J; bases not matched to a gene: 5. The CDR3 has 15 amino acids. CDR1 is SGDLS and CDR2 is YYNGEE in the germline V gene. Drawing the rest from reference TRBV9 and TRBJ2-3, the complete variable domain is DSGVTQTPKHLITATGQRVTLRCSPRSGDLSVYWYQQSLDQGLQFLIQYYNGEERAKGNILERFSAQQFPDLHSELNLSSLELGDSALYFCASSIASGSTDTQYFGPGTRLTVL.

The CDR3 sequence is CASNPGYSGNTIYF. CDR3 sequence (DNA): TGTGCCAGCAACCCGGGTTACTCTGGAAACACCATATATTTT. The chain uses TRBV28 and TRBJ1-3; D unresolved. CDR3 length: 14 amino acids. CDR1 is MDHEN, CDR2 SYDVKM, per germline. The V and J ends lost 7 bases and 0 bases respectively, with 10 bases between them.

This clone was seen more than once but under ten times. This chain joins TRBV24-1 and TRBJ1-2; D gene uncertain. The CDR3 extends over 14 amino acids. Trimming removed 0 bases at V and 7 bases at J, with 11 bases between. CDR1 and CDR2 (germline): KGHDR, SFDVKD. The CDR3 DNA reads TGTGCCACCAGTGATTTGTTCGGTGTCGGTGGCTACACCTTC. Encoded protein: CATSDLFGVGGYTF.

The rearrangement uses TRBV7-8 and TRBJ2-2; 8 bases are shared with TRBD2. Germline CDR1 and CDR2: SGHVS and FQNEAQ. The trim removed 4 bases at V and 5 bases at J, leaving 9 bases unmatched. The CDR3 has 16 amino acids. In DNA form, the CDR3 reads TGTGCCAGCAGCTCGAAGCGGGGGATAGGGACCGGGGAGCTGTTTTTT. Encoded protein: CASSSKRGIGTGELFF.

This clone was counted a single time. This sequence joins TRBV19 and TRBJ1-1; the match to TRBD1 covers 8 bases. V gave up 7 bases and J gave up 3 bases; unmatched junction bases: 7. CDR1 LNHDA and CDR2 SQIVND come from the germline V gene (reference sequence). This CDR3 has 14 amino acids. The CDR3 nucleotides are TGTGCCAGTACCAAGACAGGGGCGCACACTGAAGCTTTCTTT. This codes for CASTKTGAHTEAFF.

DNA of the CDR3: TGTGCCAGCAGTCAAGGGGCAGGGGGCAATTCACCCCTCCACTTT. This sequence encodes CASSQGAGGNSPLHF. The rearrangement links TRBV25-1 to TRBJ1-6; 8 positions agree with TRBD1. Per germline, CDR1 MGHDK and CDR2 SYGVNS. The CDR3 spans 15 residues. The V and J ends lost 5 bases and 7 bases, in that order; junction bases with no gene match: 7.

The chain uses TRBV5-1 and TRBJ1-1; D may be TRBD1 (5 bases). CDR1 and CDR2 from the germline V gene are SGHRS and YFSETQ. CDR3 length equals 16 residues. The V and J ends lost 0 bases and 0 bases respectively, with 12 bases between them. The chain's CDR3 is CASSLEAGRVNTEAFF. As DNA, the CDR3 is TGCGCCAGCAGCTTGGAAGCAGGGAGGGTGAACACTGAAGCTTTCTTT.

The chain uses TRBV12-3 or TRBV12-4 and TRBJ2-5, with no clear D. The CDR3 sequence is 13 residues long. The ends were cut back, 6 bases at V and 4 bases at J, with 12 bases in the middle. CDR3 sequence: CASRIGALETQYF. CDR3 nucleotide sequence: TGTGCCAGCAGGATCGGAGCTTTAGAGACCCAGTACTTC.